This T cell receptor beta chain was profiled in a study of T cell responses to AZD1222 COVID-19 vaccine. The CDR3 contains 15 residues. Germline V lookup: CDR1 SNHLY, CDR2 FYNNEI. The V end lost 6 bases, the J end lost 2 bases, and 14 bases lay between the germline ends. Whole-study results and caveats: Nearly half of unique spike-specific TCRs reportedly avoided B.1.351 and B.1.1.7 mutated regions.

Details on this clone: Its target is not known.

Clones were sequenced by immunoSEQ multiplex PCR, and TCRdb holds only the in-frame ones, with some missing. Counted here are 45,000 to 65,000 clones, about 87% occurring once; the ten biggest clones make up under 15%. The source of this sequence is an adult in good health. The chain combines TRBV2 with TRBJ1-5; D gene uncertain. The sample consisted of peripheral blood, taken on day 0 of AZD1222 vaccination. CDR3 coding DNA: TGTGCCAGCAGGTCCGGGAAGGTGGGCAATCAGCCCCAGCATTTT. This gives the protein CASRSGKVGNQPQHF.